A single sample gave rise to the 29 T cell receptor beta chains below, sequenced in a study of shared clonotypes between healthy human individuals. Produced via immunoSEQ multiplex PCR; TCRdb's table is partial and in-frame only. The sample gives about 670,000 clones, 72% of which show up once; around 1.8% is in the top ten. Sequencing was performed on memory CD4+ T cells sorted from blood. Indicated subset: CD45RA-negative fraction. These receptors all come from a woman between 25 and 40 years old in good health.

The V gene is TRBV28, the J gene TRBJ1-2; D call uncertain. The V gene's germline CDR1 is MDHEN and CDR2 SYDVKM. The CDR3 extends over 11 amino acids. V was pared by 5 bases and J by 6 bases, with 7 bases between. CDR3 amino acids: CASSAGNGYTF. The CDR3 nucleotides are TGTGCCAGCAGTGCGGGGAATGGCTACACCTTC.

This clone came up a few times. The chain links TRBV28 to TRBJ1-2, with a possible D match to TRBD1 (5 bases). CDR3 length equals 13 residues. Germline values: CDR1 MDHEN, CDR2 SYDVKM. V lost 3 bases, J lost 5 bases, and 10 bases lay in between. The DNA of the CDR3 is TGTGCCAGCAGTTTGAGGGAGGGGTATGGCTACACCTTC. It encodes CASSLREGYGYTF.

The rearrangement links TRBV5-1 to TRBJ2-5, with 7 bases lining up with TRBD1. V gave up 4 bases and J gave up 1 base; unmatched junction bases: 16. This CDR3 comprises 18 residues. Per the germline V gene, CDR1 is SGHRS and CDR2 is YFSETQ. The CDR3 reads CASSPRPSGQIIQETQYF. The DNA of the CDR3 is TGCGCCAGCAGCCCACGGCCCTCGGGACAGATAATCCAAGAGACCCAGTACTTC.

This chain links TRBV4-2 with TRBJ2-4; D might be TRBD2 (5 bases). The CDR3 covers 17 residues. Per the germline V gene, CDR1 is LGHNA and CDR2 is YNFKEQ. Trimming left V 0 bases short and J 3 bases short, with 15 bases between. The CDR3 region has the DNA TGTGCCAGCAGCCAAGATCTTAGAGGGTTGGGCAAAAACATTCAGTACTTC. Translating it yields CASSQDLRGLGKNIQYF.

This clone has just a few counts. The chain couples TRBV7-9 to TRBJ2-1; 7 bases match TRBD2. From germline, CDR1 is SEHNR and CDR2 FQNEAQ (reference sequence). Trimming took 4 bases from V and 8 from J; bases not matched to a gene: 20. The length of the CDR3 is 18 residues. CDR3 DNA sequence: TGTGCCAGCAGCTCCCCGTTCAGCGGGATCCTCTCCGGCGATGAGCAGTTCTTC. It encodes CASSSPFSGILSGDEQFF.

This clone was seen repeatedly, ten times or more. The chain links TRBV27 to TRBJ2-7, with D possibly matching TRBD1 (6 bases). The CDR3 contains 14 residues. V shed 10 bases and J shed 9 bases, with 25 bases lying between them. Germline V gene lookup returns CDR1 MNHEY and CDR2 SMNVEV (reference sequence). The DNA for the CDR3 is TGTGCCACGAGACAGGACGCCACCCGAGGTAGGCAGTACTTC. It encodes CATRQDATRGRQYF.

The chain employs TRBV12-5 and TRBJ2-1; 9 bases map to TRBD2. Germline V gene data show CDR1 as LGHNT and CDR2 as FRNRAP. J gave up 9 bases and V 1 base, and 10 bases lay outside the gene matches. The CDR3 consists of 16 residues. The CDR3 reads CASGLASSGISLEQFF. The CDR3 nucleotides read TGTGCTAGTGGTTTGGCGTCTAGCGGGATTTCTCTTGAGCAGTTCTTC.

The V gene is TRBV27, the J gene TRBJ2-3; D gene ambiguous. The germline V and J ends were trimmed by 8 bases and 0 bases, with 12 bases remaining between them. Looked up from germline, CDR1 is MNHEY and CDR2 is SMNVEV (reference sequence). The CDR3 length is 14 residues. The CDR3, as DNA: TGTGCCAGCCCCCTTCCATCTAGCACAGATACGCAGTATTTT. The encoded protein is CASPLPSSTDTQYF.

This clone came up once. CDR3 sequence: CSVDGGPQETQYF. The CDR3 bases are TGCAGCGTTGATGGGGGGCCGCAAGAGACCCAGTACTTC. The chain is built from TRBV29-1 and TRBJ2-5; D tentatively fits TRBD1 or TRBD2 (6 bases each). The V gene's germline CDR1 is SQVTM and CDR2 ANQGSEA. CDR3 length: 13 amino acids. V was cut by 3 bases and J by 2 bases, with 10 bases left in between.

The chain employs TRBV29-1 and TRBJ1-6; D possibly corresponds to TRBD1 (6 bases). CDR3 length: 12 amino acids. From germline, CDR1 is SQVTM and CDR2 ANQGSEA. This chain's CDR3 is CASGDYDSPLHF. The CDR3 DNA reads as TGCGCATCAGGGGACTACGATTCACCCCTCCACTTT.

On this clone itself: This may be a read error, as it is one base from a much larger clone. Distinct nucleotide sequences in the sample also encode this CDR3. The chain couples TRBV7-8 to TRBJ1-5; D possibly corresponds to TRBD1 (5 bases). Germline loops: CDR1 SGHVS, CDR2 FQNEAQ. The CDR3 loop spans 12 amino acids. Trimming pared 1 base from V and 7 bases from J, leaving 5 bases between. CDR3 loop: CASSLEGQPQHF. In DNA, the CDR3 is TGTGCCAGCAGCTTAGAGGGGCAGCCCCAGCATTTT.

The chain recombines TRBV28 with TRBJ1-2; D not certain. Germline V CDR1 and CDR2: MDHEN, SYDVKM. The CDR3 covers 12 residues. V dropped 7 bases and J dropped 5 bases, with 11 bases sitting between them. The CDR3 DNA is TGTGCCAGCACCTCAAAGGGATATGGCTACACCTTC. It specifies CASTSKGYGYTF.

This chain uses TRBV7-9 with TRBJ1-2; D is unclear. The length of the CDR3 is 19 residues. V was cut by 5 bases and J by 8 bases, with 33 bases left in between. Germline V CDR1 and CDR2: SEHNR, FQNEAQ (reference sequence). CDR3 sequence reads: CASSGSYLGFRGGNEGYTF. The CDR3 bases are TGTGCCAGCAGCGGAAGCTATCTCGGGTTTCGCGGAGGGAATGAAGGCTACACCTTC.

This clone has only one observation. This sequence joins TRBV9 and TRBJ2-5; D not certain. This CDR3 has 13 residues. The V end lost 1 base, the J end lost 3 bases, and 7 bases lay between the germline ends. CDR1 and CDR2 (germline): SGDLS, YYNGEE. In DNA form, the CDR3 reads TGTGCCAGCAGCGTAAGTACTGAAGAGACCCAGTACTTC. It encodes CASSVSTEETQYF.

This chain connects TRBV28 to TRBJ2-7, with 12 bases matching TRBD2. This CDR3 contains 15 residues. V trimming: 2 bases; J trimming: 6 bases; junction bases outside the gene matches: 5. Per germline, CDR1 MDHEN and CDR2 SYDVKM. The CDR3 DNA follows: TGTGCCAGCAGTTTAGAGACTAGCGGGAGAGGCGAGCAGTACTTC. Translating gives CASSLETSGRGEQYF.

The gene calls are TRBV9 and TRBJ1-4; tentatively, D is TRBD1 (5 bases). V was cut by 4 bases and J by 8 bases, with 12 bases left in between. Germline loops: CDR1 SGDLS, CDR2 YYNGEE. This CDR3 comprises 13 residues. In DNA, the CDR3 is TGTGCCAGCAGCTCCGGGACTGAAGAAAAACTGTTTTTT. Translation: CASSSGTEEKLFF.

CDR3 DNA sequence: TGCGCCAGCAGCCAAGCACAAGGGGGCTACACAGATACGCAGTATTTT. Protein product: CASSQAQGGYTDTQYF. The chain links TRBV4-1 to TRBJ2-3; the match to TRBD1 covers 7 bases. With 1 base clipped from V and 2 bases from J, the junction kept 6 bases outside the gene matches. CDR3 length equals 16 residues. CDR1 and CDR2 (germline): MGHRA, YSYEKL.

This clone was counted once. The chain employs TRBV7-9 and TRBJ2-2, with TRBD2 identical over 9 bases. The germline V gene has CDR1 SEHNR and CDR2 FQNEAQ (reference sequence). J lost 4 bases, V lost 2 bases, and 14 bases had no gene match. This CDR3 has 19 amino acids. CDR3 DNA: TGTGCCAGCAGCTTACGTCCGGCGGGAGGGCCGGGTAGCACCGGGGAGCTGTTTTTT. Its translation is CASSLRPAGGPGSTGELFF. Full variable domain (outside the CDR3, taken from reference TRBV7-9 and TRBJ2-2): DTGVSQNPRHKITKRGQNVTFRCDPISEHNRLYWYRQTLGQGPEFLTYFQNEAQLEKSRLLSDRFSAERPKGSFSTLEIQRTEQGDSAMYLCASSLRPAGGPGSTGELFFGEGSRLTVL.

The chain carries TRBV11-2 and TRBJ2-2, with TRBD1 identical over 7 bases. Losses at the gene ends were 5 bases for V and 1 base for J; bases not matched to a gene: 10. The germline CDR1 and CDR2 sequences are SGHAT and FQNNGV. The CDR3 totals 17 residues. CDR3: CASSPRWGTENTGELFF. The CDR3 DNA is TGTGCCAGCAGCCCCCGATGGGGGACAGAGAACACCGGGGAGCTGTTTTTT.

Comments on this clone: The same CDR3 arises from other DNA sequences in this sample as well. V is TRBV19 and J is TRBJ2-3; no definite D call. CDR3 length equals 13 residues. CDR1 is LNHDA, CDR2 SQIVND, per germline (reference sequence). With 1 base removed from V and 4 bases from J, the gap between germline ends came to 6 bases. This CDR3 reads CASSIGGADTQYF. CDR3 DNA sequence: TGTGCCAGTAGTATAGGTGGGGCAGATACGCAGTATTTT.

J is TRBJ2-7 and V is TRBV13, with TRBD1 identical over 8 bases. Trimming cost V 3 bases and J 1 base; bases outside gene matches: 5. CDR1 and CDR2 from the germline V gene are PRHDT and FYEKMQ (reference sequence). The length of the CDR3 is 15 residues. The CDR3: CASSFQGAASYEQYF. The CDR3 DNA reads TGTGCCAGCAGCTTTCAGGGGGCAGCGTCCTACGAGCAGTACTTC.

The chain is built from TRBV28 and TRBJ1-2; D perhaps matches TRBD1 (5 bases). The CDR3 extends over 15 amino acids. V was clipped by 8 bases and J by 3 bases, with 19 bases between them. Germline CDR1 is MDHEN and CDR2 is SYDVKM. Here the CDR3 reads CASGRSTERYYGYTF. The DNA for the CDR3 is TGTGCCAGCGGGCGATCGACAGAAAGATACTATGGCTACACCTTC.

At least ten counts were recorded for this clone. The chain is built from TRBV11-2 and TRBJ2-6; no definite D call. The CDR3 is 14 amino acids. CDR1 is SGHAT, CDR2 FQNNGV, per germline. The ends were cut back, 1 base at V and 3 bases at J, with 4 bases in the middle. Written as DNA, the CDR3 is TGTGCCAGCAGCTTAGTTAGTGGGGCCAACGTCCTGACTTTC. It translates to CASSLVSGANVLTF.

The V and J genes are TRBV7-6 and TRBJ1-5; 11 positions match TRBD1. CDR3 length equals 17 residues. Looked up from germline, CDR1 is SGHVS and CDR2 is FNYEAQ. The ends lost 5 bases at V and 2 bases at J; junction bases unmatched: 8. The CDR3 here is CASSPGQGGFGNQPQHF. In DNA form, the CDR3 reads TGTGCCAGCAGCCCGGGACAGGGGGGCTTTGGCAATCAGCCCCAGCATTTT.

This clone was found once. The V gene is TRBV7-7, the J gene TRBJ2-3; 9 bases map to TRBD1. J was trimmed by 3 bases and V by 5 bases; bases with no gene match: 6. The CDR3 sequence is 15 residues long. Looked up from germline, CDR1 is SSHAT and CDR2 is FNYEAQ (reference sequence). Here the CDR3 reads CASSRSGTGTDTQYF. The CDR3 coding sequence is TGTGCCAGCAGCCGATCCGGGACAGGGACAGATACGCAGTATTTT.

This clone was detected only a few times. The chain combines TRBV5-1 with TRBJ2-1; a weak D match, TRBD1 (7 bases). The CDR3 has 15 residues. Germline CDR1 and CDR2: SGHRS and YFSETQ. V lost 4 bases to trimming and J lost 3 bases, with 14 bases between them. In DNA form, the CDR3 reads TGCGCCAGCAGCCGCGGCGGGACAGACTACAATGAGCAGTTCTTC. Its protein is CASSRGGTDYNEQFF.

The sample holds one count of this clone. The chain couples TRBV28 to TRBJ2-5, with D possibly matching TRBD2 (6 bases). With 2 bases removed from V and 1 base from J, the gap between germline ends came to 8 bases. Germline loops: CDR1 MDHEN, CDR2 SYDVKM. The CDR3 runs to 14 residues. CDR3 amino acids: CASSLASAQETQYF. CDR3 bases: TGTGCCAGCAGTTTAGCTAGCGCCCAAGAGACCCAGTACTTC.

Only one count was recorded for this clone. The chain has TRBV7-2 and TRBJ1-5; no reliable D call. CDR3 length equals 13 residues. CDR1 is SGHTA, CDR2 FQGNSA, per germline. With 3 bases removed from V and 4 bases from J, the gap between germline ends came to 7 bases. CDR3 region: CASSFNGNQPQHF. The CDR3 DNA reads as TGTGCCAGCAGCTTCAACGGAAATCAGCCCCAGCATTTT. Full variable domain (outside the CDR3, taken from reference TRBV7-2 and TRBJ1-5): GAGVSQSPSNKVTEKGKDVELRCDPISGHTALYWYRQSLGQGLEFLIYFQGNSAPDKSGLPSDRFSAERTGGSVSTLTIQRTQQEDSAVYLCASSFNGNQPQHFGDGTRLSIL.

This chain uses TRBV29-1 with TRBJ2-7; 10 bases match TRBD2. Germline CDR1 reads SQVTM; CDR2 reads ANQGSEA. The CDR3 spans 14 residues. V lost 7 bases, J lost 6 bases, and 12 bases stayed unmatched. The CDR3 coding sequence is TGCAGCGCCCGCAGAACTAGCGGGACCGGCGAGCAGTACTTC. Translation gives CSARRTSGTGEQYF.